A single sample gave rise to the 8 T cell receptor beta chains below, sequenced in a study of Ad26.COV2.S vaccination and SARS-CoV-2 variants. TCRdb keeps only in-frame clones here, not all; method: immunoSEQ multiplex PCR. This sample carries hundreds of thousands of clones, roughly 84% of them seen once, and the ten largest clones take 3.4%. Treatment meaning: over 15 received Ad26.COV2.S at low or high dose, single or two shots; about five received placebo; per-sample allocation not given. At day 63 after the first vaccine or placebo injection, samples were drawn. The material sequenced was peripheral blood, taken in a trial of Ad26.COV2.S vaccine versus placebo. The receptors come from a person aged 18-65 years who received the Ad26.COV2.S COVID-19 vaccine or a placebo.

The chain combines TRBV19 with TRBJ2-1; tentatively, D is TRBD1 (6 bases). Trimming took 3 bases from V and 8 from J, leaving 17 bases between them. The CDR3 is 15 residues long. The germline gives CDR1 LNHDA, CDR2 SQIVND (reference sequence). The CDR3 DNA is TGTGCCAGTAGTATGGGAACAGGGAGTATCGATGAGCAGTTCTTC. Protein sequence: CASSMGTGSIDEQFF.

The V and J genes are TRBV3-1 (or the pseudogene TRBV3-2) and TRBJ1-5; 7 bases map to TRBD1. Unmatched junction bases numbered 2, after V lost 1 base and J lost 5 bases. This CDR3 has 14 residues. Germline assignment: CDR1 LGHDT and CDR2 YNNKEL (reference sequence). In DNA form, the CDR3 reads TGTGCCAGCAGCCAAGCCCAGGGGGATCAGCCCCAGCATTTT. Its protein is CASSQAQGDQPQHF.

CDR3 residues: CASSPLGQGQSGYTF. The CDR3 bases are TGTGCCAGCTCACCTCTCGGACAGGGGCAGTCTGGCTACACCTTC. This chain uses TRBV18 with TRBJ1-2; 9 nucleotides line up with TRBD1. Germline V gene sequence: CDR1 KGHSH, CDR2 LQKENI. V lost 3 bases to trimming and J lost 7 bases; unmatched junction nucleotides: 9. The CDR3 consists of 15 residues.

This clone was found a few times. J is TRBJ1-5 and V is TRBV5-1; 10 positions agree with TRBD1. This CDR3 is built from 15 residues. V lost 4 bases, J lost 3 bases, and 4 bases stayed unmatched. Germline assignment: CDR1 SGHRS and CDR2 YFSETQ. The CDR3 bases are TGCGCCAGCAGCCAGGGGACAGGGGTCAATCAGCCCCAGCATTTT. Protein: CASSQGTGVNQPQHF.

The rearrangement joins TRBV27 to TRBJ2-3, with D possibly matching TRBD1 (6 bases). This CDR3 region has 14 residues. In germline, CDR1 is MNHEY, CDR2 SMNVEV (reference sequence). V gave up 2 bases and J gave up 1 base, with 7 bases separating them. In nucleotides, the CDR3 is TGTGCCAGCAGTTTAAAGGGGGGCACAGATACGCAGTATTTT. Translating it yields CASSLKGGTDTQYF.

A remark on this clone: Compared with germline, one end of the junction differs, possibly owing to a read error. The chain recombines TRBV2 with TRBJ2-3; the match to TRBD2 covers 8 bases. This CDR3 spans 17 amino acids. CDR1 and CDR2 (germline): SNHLY, FYNNEI. CDR3 DNA sequence: TGTGTCAGCAGTCTGCGAAGTAGCGGGGTAAGCACAGATACGCAGTATTTT. Translated: CVSSLRSSGVSTDTQYF.

The chain joins TRBV7-2 to TRBJ1-1, with 7 positions matching TRBD1. J lost 2 bases, V lost 0 bases, and 3 bases had no gene match. This CDR3 spans 15 amino acids. The germline V gene has CDR1 SGHTA and CDR2 FQGNSA. In nucleotides, the CDR3 is TGTGCCAGCAGCTTAGCGGGGGACAGCAACACTGAAGCTTTCTTT. It yields the protein CASSLAGDSNTEAFF.

This clone appeared a single time. The rearrangement links TRBV28 to TRBJ2-2; D uncertain. CDR3 length equals 17 residues. Germline V gene lookup returns CDR1 MDHEN and CDR2 SYDVKM. Trimming stripped 3 bases from V and 1 base from J, with 15 bases between. The CDR3 nucleotides read TGTGCCAGCAGTTTTAGGAGTTGGAGAAAGAACACCGGGGAGCTGTTTTTT. Translation: CASSFRSWRKNTGELFF.